Below are 8 T cell receptor beta chains sequenced from a single sample in a study of neurological immune-mediated disorders. TCRdb independently ran MiXCR on the 5' RACE reads; one entry per CDR3 protein. Of 65,000 to 75,000 distinct CDR3 sequences listed, around 5% were seen once; the top ten hold about 6%. Material: PBMCs. All receptors derive from a human donor with multiple sclerosis. The donor label of this sample is uncertain.

At least ten counts were recorded for this clonotype. The rearrangement joins TRBV10-3 to TRBJ2-1; 9 nucleotides agree with TRBD1. The germline V gene encodes CDR1 ENHRY and CDR2 SYGVKD. The CDR3 spans 15 residues. With V trimmed by 6 bases and J by 7 bases, 10 bases remained unmatched. In DNA form, the CDR3 reads TGTGCCATCAGCTCGGCCGGGACAGGGCGGAATGAGCAGTTCTTC. It yields the protein CAISSAGTGRNEQFF.

This clonotype was found many times. The rearrangement links TRBV5-1 to TRBJ2-4; TRBD1 matches 9 bases. From germline, CDR1 is SGHRS and CDR2 YFSETQ. Unmatched junction bases numbered 11, after V lost 3 bases and J lost 10 bases. CDR3 length equals 15 residues. The chain's CDR3 is CASSSNSGTGTIQYF. The CDR3 DNA follows: TGCGCCAGCAGCTCAAACTCCGGGACAGGGACTATTCAGTACTTC. The full variable domain, completed using reference TRBV5-1 and TRBJ2-4, is KAGVTQTPRYLIKTRGQQVTLSCSPISGHRSVSWYQQTPGQGLQFLFEYFSETQRNKGNFPGRFSGRQFSNSRSEMNVSTLELGDSALYLCASSSNSGTGTIQYFGAGTRLSVL.

This clonotype was found many times. The chain is built from TRBV20-1 and TRBJ2-2; a possible D gene is TRBD2 (6 bases). The germline gives CDR1 DFQATT, CDR2 SNEGSKA (reference sequence). The CDR3 has 14 amino acids. The V and J ends lost 3 bases and 2 bases respectively, with 10 bases between them. The CDR3 is CSARGLGNTGELFF. The CDR3 DNA reads TGCAGTGCTAGGGGACTGGGTAACACCGGGGAGCTGTTTTTT.

This clonotype came up many times. This chain connects TRBV5-1 to TRBJ1-2; D is unclear. V dropped 4 bases and J dropped 5 bases, with 12 bases sitting between them. Germline V gene lookup returns CDR1 SGHRS and CDR2 YFSETQ. The CDR3 covers 13 residues. CDR3 residues: CASSLDGGYGYTF. The CDR3 DNA reads TGCGCCAGCAGCCTGGACGGCGGTTATGGCTACACCTTC.

This clonotype was detected ten times or more. The V gene is TRBV7-9, the J gene TRBJ1-6; no reliable D call. The CDR3 sequence is 15 residues long. The germline V and J ends were trimmed by 1 base and 8 bases, with 12 bases remaining between them. CDR1 and CDR2 from the germline V gene are SEHNR and FQNEAQ (reference sequence). CDR3 region: CASSLEAARYSPLHF. CDR3 DNA: TGTGCCAGCAGCTTAGAAGCCGCACGTTATTCACCCCTCCACTTT.

This clonotype has a count of ten or more. This chain joins TRBV5-1 and TRBJ1-6, with D unresolved. This CDR3 has 15 amino acids. From germline, CDR1 is SGHRS and CDR2 YFSETQ. V was trimmed by 2 bases and J by 5 bases, leaving 11 bases between them. CDR3 DNA sequence: TGCGCCAGCAGCTTAATGGCCCTGAATAATTCACCCCTCCACTTT. Translation: CASSLMALNNSPLHF.

In its sample, this clonotype was seen once. This may arise from a read error, as a much more abundant clone is one base away. The chain carries TRBV9 and TRBJ2-1, with D possibly matching TRBD1 (5 bases). Between the trimmed V and J ends, which lost 9 bases and 8 bases, there was a span of 24 bases. The CDR3 has 15 amino acids. The germline gives CDR1 SGDLS, CDR2 YYNGEE. The CDR3: CANSLSGPLGDEQFF. For the CDR3, the DNA is TGTGCCAACAGTCTCTCCGGGCCCCTAGGGGATGAGCAGTTCTTC. Full variable domain (outside the CDR3, taken from reference TRBV9 and TRBJ2-1): DSGVTQTPKHLITATGQRVTLRCSPRSGDLSVYWYQQSLDQGLQFLIQYYNGEERAKGNILERFSAQQFPDLHSELNLSSLELGDSALYFCANSLSGPLGDEQFFGPGTRLTVL.

There are many counts of this clonotype. V gene TRBV20-1 combines with J gene TRBJ1-2; D call uncertain. From germline, CDR1 is DFQATT and CDR2 SNEGSKA (reference sequence). V was clipped by 5 bases and J by 5 bases, with 6 bases between them. This CDR3 contains 10 residues. CDR3 loop: CSALGYGYTF. In nucleotides, the CDR3 is TGCAGTGCTCTGGGATATGGCTACACCTTC.